These 27 T cell receptor beta chains share one sample of origin, sequenced in a study of shared clonotypes between healthy human individuals. Only in-frame clones appear in the TCRdb table, and some are missing; sequencing was by immunoSEQ multiplex PCR. The sample lists 2 million to 2.5 million clones; approximately 95% were seen once. The specimen was naive CD4+ T cells from PBMCs. This sample's subset: CD45RA+ positively selected. The receptors stem from a man younger than 35 in good health. Some clones in this sample may be carry-over from other donors' samples.

The chain is built from TRBV6-1 and TRBJ1-4; D ambiguous. V gave up 7 bases and J gave up 8 bases, with 17 bases separating them. This CDR3 is built from 14 residues. Germline assignment: CDR1 MNHNS and CDR2 SASEGT. In DNA, the CDR3 is TGTGCCAGCAATAGGGCCCTCGGAGAGGAAAAACTGTTTTTT. It specifies CASNRALGEEKLFF.

The rearrangement links TRBV5-8 to TRBJ1-3, with D hard to call. The germline CDR1 and CDR2 sequences are SGHTS and YDEGEE. With 0 bases removed from V and 1 base from J, the gap between germline ends came to 11 bases. The CDR3 length is 16 residues. In DNA form, the CDR3 reads TGTGCCAGCAGCTTGGGGACGGCTCTGTCTGGAAACACCATATATTTT. Translated, it gives CASSLGTALSGNTIYF.

The chain combines TRBV5-8 with TRBJ1-2, with 7 bases that match TRBD1. V dropped 0 bases and J dropped 4; count of bases not matched to a gene: 9. Germline V gene data show CDR1 as SGHTS and CDR2 as YDEGEE. The length of the CDR3 is 16 residues. CDR3 DNA: TGTGCCAGCAGCTTGGCCCCGACAGGGACCTTCTATGGCTACACCTTC. This gives the protein CASSLAPTGTFYGYTF.

To note about this clone: At one end the junction does not follow the germline gene, possibly because of a read error. Other DNA sequences in the sample encode the same CDR3. V usage is TRBV11-3 and J usage is TRBJ1-5; 9 bases match TRBD1. The CDR3 sequence is 16 residues long. From germline, CDR1 is SGHNT and CDR2 YENEEA. The CDR3 coding sequence is TGTGCCAGCACGCTACCGGAACAGGGGGCTGGGCAGCCCCAACATTTT. Protein: CASTLPEQGAGQPQHF.

This clone was seen only once. The chain links TRBV6-5 to TRBJ1-1; 8 positions agree with TRBD1. The CDR3 extends over 13 amino acids. Per the germline V gene, CDR1 is MNHEY and CDR2 is SVGAGI. Trimming removed 10 bases from V and 4 bases from J; junction bases left unmatched: 8. CDR3 protein: CATTGDRPTEAFF. DNA for the CDR3: TGTGCCACCACAGGGGACAGGCCCACTGAAGCTTTCTTT.

Only one count was recorded for this clone. The V and J genes are TRBV2 and TRBJ2-5, with no clear D. There are 13 residues in the CDR3. Germline CDR1 is SNHLY and CDR2 is FYNNEI. Trimming left V 3 bases short and J 2 bases short, with 7 bases between. The chain's CDR3 is CASSDEMQETQYF. For the CDR3, the DNA is TGTGCCAGCAGTGATGAGATGCAAGAGACCCAGTACTTC.

The rearrangement uses TRBV27 and TRBJ2-4; 7 nucleotides match TRBD1. CDR1 and CDR2 from the germline V gene are MNHEY and SMNVEV (reference sequence). This CDR3 region has 15 residues. Trimming cost V 3 bases and J 5 bases; bases outside gene matches: 7. As DNA, the CDR3 is TGTGCCAGCAGTTTGAGGGACAGAATTCAAAACATTCAGTACTTC. Amino acids: CASSLRDRIQNIQYF.

V gene TRBV2 combines with J gene TRBJ2-3; TRBD2 is a possible D gene (6 bases). With 3 bases removed from V and 4 bases from J, the gap between germline ends came to 17 bases. The CDR3 extends over 16 amino acids. Per the germline V gene, CDR1 is SNHLY and CDR2 is FYNNEI. The CDR3 sequence: CASSDAVFTGADTQYF. The CDR3 nucleotides read TGTGCCAGCAGTGATGCTGTATTTACGGGGGCAGATACGCAGTATTTT.

The V and J genes are TRBV5-1 and TRBJ2-3; TRBD2 matches at 8 bases. CDR3 length: 15 residues. Looked up from germline, CDR1 is SGHRS and CDR2 is YFSETQ. V shed 4 bases, J shed 6 bases, and the junction held 10 bases outside the gene matches. The CDR3 DNA reads as TGCGCCAGCAGCCCGACCATCGGGAGGGCCGATACGCAGTATTTT. Its translation: CASSPTIGRADTQYF.

This clone was counted a single time. The V and J genes are TRBV29-1 and TRBJ2-3; D unresolved. V lost 5 bases, J lost 2 bases, and 11 bases lay in between. The CDR3 contains 13 residues. Germline loops: CDR1 SQVTM, CDR2 ANQGSEA. The CDR3: CSVLGKYTDTQYF. CDR3 DNA: TGCAGCGTTTTAGGGAAGTACACAGATACGCAGTATTTT.

This chain joins TRBV5-6 and TRBJ2-1, with a possible D match to TRBD2 (5 bases). The V end lost 7 bases, the J end lost 0 bases, and 11 bases lay between the germline ends. The CDR3 extends over 14 amino acids. CDR1 is SGHDT and CDR2 is YYEEEE in the germline V gene. CDR3 DNA sequence: TGTGCCAGCGGGGAAGGGAGCTCCTACAATGAGCAGTTCTTC. Residues: CASGEGSSYNEQFF. Filled out from reference TRBV5-6 and TRBJ2-1, the complete variable domain reads DAGVTQSPTHLIKTRGQQVTLRCSPKSGHDTVSWYQQALGQGPQFIFQYYEEEERQRGNFPDRFSGHQFPNYSSELNVNALLLGDSALYLCASGEGSSYNEQFFGPGTRLTVL.

This clone was seen once. The rearrangement joins TRBV7-2 to TRBJ1-1, with 7 bases fitting TRBD1. Germline trimming cut 5 bases from V and 2 bases from J; bases unmatched to any gene: 8. Germline V gives CDR1 SGHTA, CDR2 FQGNSA. The CDR3 runs to 15 residues. The CDR3 region has the DNA TGTGCCAGCAGCCCGTTGGGACAGTTCAACACTGAAGCTTTCTTT. This codes for CASSPLGQFNTEAFF.

The chain combines TRBV11-2 with TRBJ2-5; 7 bases agree with TRBD1. Trimming took 5 bases from V and 2 from J; bases not matched to a gene: 5. The CDR3 extends over 14 amino acids. Looked up from germline, CDR1 is SGHAT and CDR2 is FQNNGV. The CDR3 DNA sequence: TGTGCCAGCAGCGTAGGCAGGGGGCAAGAGACCCAGTACTTC. Translation gives CASSVGRGQETQYF.

This clone has a handful of counts. Other DNA variants within this sample encode the same CDR3. The chain couples TRBV7-9 to TRBJ2-5; D possibly corresponds to TRBD1 (5 bases). V was clipped by 7 bases and J by 2 bases, with 8 bases between them. Germline CDR1 reads SEHNR; CDR2 reads FQNEAQ (reference sequence). CDR3 length: 12 amino acids. The CDR3 reads CASMDIQETQYF. The CDR3 DNA sequence: TGTGCCAGCATGGACATTCAAGAGACCCAGTACTTC.

With regard to this clone: This CDR3 is also generated by other DNA sequences in the sample. This chain connects TRBV18 to TRBJ1-1, with D possibly matching TRBD1 (6 bases). The germline V gene encodes CDR1 KGHSH and CDR2 LQKENI. Trimming stripped 6 bases from V and 3 bases from J, with 11 bases between. The CDR3 loop spans 13 amino acids. The DNA for the CDR3 is TGTGCCAGCTCTCAGGGGTTGGACACTGAAGCTTTCTTT. It encodes CASSQGLDTEAFF.

The CDR3, as DNA: TGTGCCAGCTCACCGCTCTCAGGGGGCGAAGGGGCTCGCGGCTACACCTTC. Residues: CASSPLSGGEGARGYTF. V usage is TRBV18 and J usage is TRBJ1-2; 8 positions agree with TRBD1. The CDR3 runs 17 residues. Germline CDR1 and CDR2: KGHSH and LQKENI. With V trimmed by 3 bases and J by 8 bases, 17 bases remained unmatched.

In the case of this clone: Other DNA sequences from this sample encode an identical CDR3 as well. The rearrangement links TRBV18 to TRBJ1-5, with 8 bases fitting TRBD1. This CDR3 spans 13 amino acids. The junction had 2 bases not matched to a gene; V was cut back by 3 bases and J by 7 bases. Germline V gives CDR1 KGHSH, CDR2 LQKENI. CDR3 in amino acids: CASSPTGDQPQHF. CDR3 nucleotides: TGTGCCAGCTCACCGACAGGGGACCAGCCCCAGCATTTT.

This chain uses TRBV18 with TRBJ1-5, with TRBD1 matching 7 bases. CDR1 and CDR2 (germline): KGHSH, LQKENI. CDR3 length: 16 residues. Trimming took 3 bases from V and 0 from J; bases not matched to a gene: 5. The CDR3 here is CASSPLDRLSNQPQHF. The CDR3 DNA reads TGTGCCAGCTCACCTCTGGACAGGCTTAGCAATCAGCCCCAGCATTTT.

This chain connects TRBV2 to TRBJ1-2; no definite D call. CDR3 length equals 12 residues. Germline V lookup: CDR1 SNHLY, CDR2 FYNNEI. V was cut by 4 bases and J by 6 bases, with 9 bases left in between. This chain's CDR3 is CASSGLAHGYTF. DNA of the CDR3: TGTGCCAGCAGTGGCCTGGCCCATGGCTACACCTTC.

The chain employs TRBV13 and TRBJ2-2; D may be TRBD1 (5 bases). Looked up from germline, CDR1 is PRHDT and CDR2 is FYEKMQ (reference sequence). Trimming left V 0 bases short and J 0 bases short, with 5 bases between. The CDR3 has 15 amino acids. This CDR3 is CASSLGQANTGELFF. Here the CDR3 DNA reads TGTGCCAGCAGCTTAGGACAGGCGAACACCGGGGAGCTGTTTTTT.

The chain carries TRBV6-5 and TRBJ1-1; D call uncertain. CDR1 is MNHEY, CDR2 SVGAGI, per germline. V was trimmed by 6 bases and J by 6 bases, leaving 14 bases between them. There are 13 residues in the CDR3. The CDR3 bases are TGTGCCAGCAGCCCCTTAAGGTTCCCTGAAGCTTTCTTT. Protein product: CASSPLRFPEAFF.

This clone was seen just once. This chain uses TRBV28 with TRBJ1-2, with 9 bases that match TRBD1. CDR3 length: 14 amino acids. V lost 7 bases to trimming and J lost 8 bases; unmatched junction nucleotides: 11. The V gene's germline CDR1 is MDHEN and CDR2 SYDVKM. CDR3 in DNA: TGTGCCAGCACCTCACCCTGGACAGGGGACGGCTACACCTTC. Protein: CASTSPWTGDGYTF.

About this clone: This same CDR3 is encoded by further DNA sequences in the sample. The chain uses TRBV5-1 and TRBJ2-7, with a possible D match to TRBD1 (6 bases). Germline CDR1 and CDR2: SGHRS and YFSETQ. V was pared by 0 bases and J by 2 bases, with 9 bases between. This CDR3 has 14 residues. CDR3 region: CASSLDRATYEQYF. The DNA of the CDR3 is TGCGCCAGCAGCTTGGACAGGGCCACCTACGAGCAGTACTTC. Using reference TRBV5-1 and TRBJ2-7 for the parts outside the CDR3, the full variable domain is KAGVTQTPRYLIKTRGQQVTLSCSPISGHRSVSWYQQTPGQGLQFLFEYFSETQRNKGNFPGRFSGRQFSNSRSEMNVSTLELGDSALYLCASSLDRATYEQYFGPGTRLTVT.

This clone was seen only once. V usage is TRBV6-6 and J usage is TRBJ2-7; no clear D. CDR1 MNHNY and CDR2 SVGAGI come from the germline V gene (reference sequence). The CDR3 loop spans 13 amino acids. V lost 5 bases and J lost 3, with 11 bases in between. The DNA for the CDR3 is TGTGCCAGCAGTCCAGATGAACTCTACGAGCAGTACTTC. Protein: CASSPDELYEQYF.

The chain couples TRBV7-2 to TRBJ2-7; 10 bases line up with TRBD2. This CDR3 has 17 residues. Trimming at V came to 2 bases and at J to 2 bases, leaving 9 bases not matched to a gene. Germline lookup yields CDR1 SGHTA and CDR2 FQGNSA. The CDR3 region has the DNA TGTGCCAGCAGCTTAATGGGACTAGCGTCATACCCCTACGAGCAGTACTTC. This translates into CASSLMGLASYPYEQYF.

The chain is built from TRBV29-1 and TRBJ1-1; 8 bases line up with TRBD1. The germline V gene encodes CDR1 SQVTM and CDR2 ANQGSEA. The CDR3 spans 10 residues. J lost 11 bases, V lost 7 bases, and 6 bases had no gene match. The CDR3 nucleotides read TGCAGCGCCGGACAGGGTTCGGCTTTCTTT. It translates to CSAGQGSAFF.

V and J are TRBV11-2 and TRBJ1-6; perhaps TRBD1 as D (5 bases). Germline-derived CDR1 and CDR2 are SGHAT and FQNNGV. V was clipped by 5 bases and J by 4 bases, with 9 bases between them. This CDR3 has 14 amino acids. The CDR3 sequence: CASSPGMYNSPLHF. For the CDR3, the DNA is TGTGCCAGCAGCCCAGGGATGTATAATTCACCCCTCCACTTT.